Listed here is a single T cell receptor (beta chain). No antigen is known for it. Caucasian adults living in Nashville, Tennessee, provided all samples. Both subsets, CD45RA+ naive and CD45RA-negative memory, were split from the CD4+ cells. The CDR3 has 15 residues. Germline CDR1 SGHRS, CDR2 YFSETQ. V gave up 0 bases and J gave up 2 bases, with 10 bases separating them. Sequenced by immunoSEQ multiplex PCR; TCRdb stores in-frame clones only, minus some. The sample includes about 980,000 clones, 76% of them seen just once. These data come from a study of shared clonotypes between healthy human individuals. Findings and limits, study-wide: Naive CD4 clonotypes overlapped across a few donors at approximately 5.5%.

V gene TRBV5-1 combines with J gene TRBJ2-3; D is ambiguous. Sequenced material: memory CD4+ T cells sorted from blood. Documented subset: CD45RA-negative fraction. This receptor was taken from a man younger than 35 in good health. The CDR3 sequence: CASSLDSLPTDTQYF. DNA of the CDR3: TGCGCCAGCAGCTTGGACAGCTTACCCACAGATACGCAGTATTTT.